This T cell receptor (beta chain) was recovered during a study of breast tumors, draining lymph nodes, adjacent tissues. The V gene's germline CDR1 is MNHEY and CDR2 SVGAGI. The CDR3 has 17 amino acids. The trim removed 0 bases at V and 3 bases at J, leaving 2 bases unmatched. Breast cancer patients provided tissue from their axillary draining lymph nodes. TCRdb reprocessed the multiplex PCR reads via MiXCR and lists one record per CDR3 protein. The sample lists 70,000 to 95,000 distinct CDR3 sequences, around 20% seen once, with around 2.4% in the top ten. The table lists this clonotype with a few counts.

This sequence was found in a female donor with breast cancer. Some clones in this sample may be carry-over from other donors' samples. V is TRBV6-5 and J is TRBJ2-3; 14 nucleotides align to TRBD2. Material: axillary lymph node tissue. The DNA of the CDR3 is TGTGCCAGCAGTTACTCAAGGACTAGCGGGAGGACAGATACGCAGTATTTT. It is translated as CASSYSRTSGRTDTQYF.